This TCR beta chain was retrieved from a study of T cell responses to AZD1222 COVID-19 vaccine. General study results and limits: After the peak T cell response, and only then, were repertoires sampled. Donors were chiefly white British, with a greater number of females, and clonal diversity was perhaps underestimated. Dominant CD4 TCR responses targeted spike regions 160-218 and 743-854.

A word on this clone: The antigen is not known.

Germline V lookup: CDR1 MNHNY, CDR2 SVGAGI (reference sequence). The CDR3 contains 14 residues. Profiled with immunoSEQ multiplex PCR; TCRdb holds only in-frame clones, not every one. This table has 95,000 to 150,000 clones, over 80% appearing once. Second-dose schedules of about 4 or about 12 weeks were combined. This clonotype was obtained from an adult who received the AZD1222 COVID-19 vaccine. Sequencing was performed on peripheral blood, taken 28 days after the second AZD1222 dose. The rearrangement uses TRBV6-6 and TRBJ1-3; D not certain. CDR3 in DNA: TGTGGAGTTTCCCCTACACCCTCTGGAAACACCATATATTTT. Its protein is CGVSPTPSGNTIYF.